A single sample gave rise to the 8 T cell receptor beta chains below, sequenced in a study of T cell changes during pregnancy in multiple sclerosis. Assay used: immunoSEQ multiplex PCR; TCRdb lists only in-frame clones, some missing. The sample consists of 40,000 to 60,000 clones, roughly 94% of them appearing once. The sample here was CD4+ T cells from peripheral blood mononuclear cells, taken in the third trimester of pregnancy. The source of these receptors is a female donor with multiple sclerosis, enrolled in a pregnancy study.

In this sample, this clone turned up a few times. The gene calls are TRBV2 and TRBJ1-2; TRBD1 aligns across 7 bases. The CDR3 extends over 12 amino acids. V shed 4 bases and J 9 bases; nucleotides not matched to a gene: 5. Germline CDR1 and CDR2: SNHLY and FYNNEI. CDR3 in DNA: TGTGCCAGCAGTGGGGACAGTGGGAGCTACACCTTC. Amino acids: CASSGDSGSYTF.

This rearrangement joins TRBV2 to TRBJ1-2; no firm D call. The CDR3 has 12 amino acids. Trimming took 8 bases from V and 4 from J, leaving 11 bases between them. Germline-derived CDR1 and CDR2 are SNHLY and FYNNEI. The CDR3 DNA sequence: TGTGCCAGCTCCGAGGGAGGCTATGGCTACACCTTC. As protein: CASSEGGYGYTF.

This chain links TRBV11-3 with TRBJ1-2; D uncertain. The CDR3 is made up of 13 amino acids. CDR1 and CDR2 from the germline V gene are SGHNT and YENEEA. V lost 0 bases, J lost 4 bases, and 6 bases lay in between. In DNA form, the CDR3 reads TGTGCCAGCAGCTTAGAAGGAGTCTATGGCTACACCTTC. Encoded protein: CASSLEGVYGYTF.

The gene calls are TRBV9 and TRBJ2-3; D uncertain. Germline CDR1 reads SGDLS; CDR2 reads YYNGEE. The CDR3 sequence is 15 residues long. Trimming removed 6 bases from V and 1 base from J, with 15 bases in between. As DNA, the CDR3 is TGTGCCAGCACGCCAACCGCGGCGGGCACAGATACGCAGTATTTT. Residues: CASTPTAAGTDTQYF.

CDR3 bases: TGTGCCAGTAGTATAGATCACTCCAGGACAGCATACAATGAGCAGTTCTTC. This codes for CASSIDHSRTAYNEQFF. The V gene is TRBV19, the J gene TRBJ2-1; tentative D call: TRBD1 (6 bases). The CDR3 extends over 17 amino acids. The V gene lost 0 bases and the J gene lost 4 bases, with 16 bases spanning the gap. Germline V gene data show CDR1 as LNHDA and CDR2 as SQIVND (reference sequence).

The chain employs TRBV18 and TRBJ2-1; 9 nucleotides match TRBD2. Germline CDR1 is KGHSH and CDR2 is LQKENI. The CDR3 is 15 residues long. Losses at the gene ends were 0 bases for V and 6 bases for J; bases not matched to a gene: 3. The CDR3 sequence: CASSPPGGGGNEQFF. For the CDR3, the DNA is TGTGCCAGCTCACCACCGGGCGGGGGGGGCAATGAGCAGTTCTTC. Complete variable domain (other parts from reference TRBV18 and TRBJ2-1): NAGVMQNPRHLVRRRGQEARLRCSPMKGHSHVYWYRQLPEEGLKFMVYLQKENIIDESGMPKERFSAEFPKEGPSILRIQQVVRGDSAAYFCASSPPGGGGNEQFFGPGTRLTVL.

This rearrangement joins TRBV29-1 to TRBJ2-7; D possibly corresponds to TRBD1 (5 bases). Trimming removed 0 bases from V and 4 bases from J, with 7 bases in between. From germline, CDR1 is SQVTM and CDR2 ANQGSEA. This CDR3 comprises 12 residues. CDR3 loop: CSVEDQGYEQYF. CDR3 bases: TGCAGCGTTGAAGATCAGGGTTACGAGCAGTACTTC.

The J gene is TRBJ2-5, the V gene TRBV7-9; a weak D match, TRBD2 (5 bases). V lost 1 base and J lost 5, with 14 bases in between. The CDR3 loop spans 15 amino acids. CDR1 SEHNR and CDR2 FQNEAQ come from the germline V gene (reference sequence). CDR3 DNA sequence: TGTGCCAGCAGCTTAGGCGCGGGTTCGGGGGAGACCCAGTACTTC. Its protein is CASSLGAGSGETQYF.